This T cell receptor beta chain was sequenced during a study of blood T cell repertoires in COVID-19. Study overall: The samples span acute and convalescent COVID-19 from the United States, Italy and Spain. T cells, B-cell-depleted T cells, or PBMCs provided the cDNA or gDNA that served as material.

Germline V gene data show CDR1 as MGHRA and CDR2 as YSYEKL. Deletions cut 7 bases from V and 0 bases from J, with 19 bases between. The CDR3 has 18 amino acids. In the original workflow: Estimation of nucleated cell counts relied on the amplification of reference gene primers. TCRdb keeps only in-frame clones here, not all; method: immunoSEQ multiplex PCR. V, J and clone size are those of that table, while D and trimming were read from the DNA. The sample has fewer than 200,000 clones; 80% are singletons. This chain joins TRBV4-1 and TRBJ1-6, with a weak D call TRBD1 (5 bases). Sequencing was performed on peripheral blood. This TCR was recovered from a man between 60 and 75 years old with acute or convalescent COVID-19. The CDR3 loop is CASTPVGRGPSYNSPLHF. DNA of the CDR3: TGCGCCAGCACCCCCGTAGGGAGGGGACCCTCCTATAATTCACCCCTCCACTTT.